The 7 T cell receptor beta chains given below trace back to one sample, sequenced in a study of control samples from healthy donors and cancer patients. Produced via immunoSEQ multiplex PCR; TCRdb's table is partial and in-frame only. The table shows over 100,000 clones, with 92% occurring only once. Sequenced: blood. These TCRs come from a woman aged 18-30 years in good health.

This rearrangement joins TRBV27 to TRBJ2-6; D assignment may be TRBD1 or TRBD2 (5 bases each). Germline CDR1 MNHEY, CDR2 SMNVEV (reference sequence). Trimming left V 4 bases short and J 0 bases short, with 13 bases between. The CDR3 is 17 residues long. Here the CDR3 reads CASSWDGLFSGANVLTF. CDR3 nucleotides: TGTGCCAGCAGTTGGGACGGATTATTCTCTGGGGCCAACGTCCTGACTTTC.

The chain recombines TRBV6-2 or TRBV6-3 with TRBJ1-2; 9 bases match TRBD1. V lost 6 bases to trimming and J lost 8 bases; unmatched junction nucleotides: 7. The length of the CDR3 is 13 residues. Germline V gene data show CDR1 as MNHEY and CDR2 as SVGEGT. This CDR3 reads CASSSGTGSGYTF. The CDR3 nucleotides are TGTGCCAGCAGCTCCGGGACAGGGAGCGGCTACACCTTC.

V gene TRBV20-1 combines with J gene TRBJ2-1, with D possibly TRBD1 on 6 matching bases. The V end was cut by 3 bases, the J end by 5 bases, with 17 bases between. The CDR3 has 15 amino acids. Germline V gene sequence: CDR1 DFQATT, CDR2 SNEGSKA (reference sequence). In DNA, the CDR3 is TGCAGTGCTAGTCTAGCCAGGGGTGTAAACAATGAGCAGTTCTTC. Translating it yields CSASLARGVNNEQFF.

The chain recombines TRBV7-8 with TRBJ2-6, with 9 nucleotides matching TRBD2. The germline CDR1 and CDR2 sequences are SGHVS and FQNEAQ. This CDR3 has 18 residues. V was pared by 5 bases and J by 4 bases, with 12 bases of the junction left unmatched. CDR3 coding DNA: TGTGCCAGCAGCCCCATGGTAGCGGGAGTCTCCGGGGCCAACGTCCTGACTTTC. Translation: CASSPMVAGVSGANVLTF.

The chain uses TRBV9 and TRBJ1-5; D uncertain. The CDR3 totals 12 residues. CDR1 and CDR2 (germline): SGDLS, YYNGEE. The V and J ends lost 0 bases and 5 bases respectively, with 3 bases between them. As DNA, the CDR3 is TGTGCCAGCAGCGTAGGGTATCAGCCCCAGCATTTT. Protein product: CASSVGYQPQHF. The full variable domain, completed using reference TRBV9 and TRBJ1-5, is DSGVTQTPKHLITATGQRVTLRCSPRSGDLSVYWYQQSLDQGLQFLIQYYNGEERAKGNILERFSAQQFPDLHSELNLSSLELGDSALYFCASSVGYQPQHFGDGTRLSIL.

The rearrangement uses TRBV21-1 and TRBJ2-7. TRBV21-1 is a documented pseudogene. The CDR3 is 13 residues long. CDR3 sequence reads: CASSVPRADEQYF. The CDR3 region has the DNA TGTGCCAGCAGCGTCCCTAGGGCGGACGAGCAGTACTTC.

The chain links TRBV5-1 to TRBJ2-1; D may be TRBD1 (6 bases). Germline V gene data show CDR1 as SGHRS and CDR2 as YFSETQ. V lost 0 bases to trimming and J lost 2 bases, with 18 bases between them. The length of the CDR3 is 18 residues. In DNA, the CDR3 is TGCGCCAGCAGCTTGGGGGCAGGGGTTATGGAGCCCTACAATGAGCAGTTCTTC. It specifies CASSLGAGVMEPYNEQFF.